Following are 32 T cell receptor beta chains from one sample sequenced in a study of OX40 agonist ivuxolimab in advanced cancers. The protocol was immunoSEQ multiplex PCR, while the TCRdb copy is restricted to in-frame clones and leaves out a portion. The sample contains some 30,000 clones, 75% to 90% of which appear only once. The sample consisted of CD4+ or CD8+ T cells sorted from blood, taken in a trial of the OX40 agonist ivuxolimab. The receptor source for this set is an adult with an advanced solid tumor such as melanoma, head and neck, liver or kidney cancer.

The chain is built from TRBV29-1 and TRBJ1-2; D gene unclear. Looked up from germline, CDR1 is SQVTM and CDR2 is ANQGSEA. The ends were cut back, 3 bases at V and 14 bases at J, with 16 bases in the middle. This CDR3 contains 11 residues. CDR3 nucleotide sequence: TGCAGCGTTGATGAATCTGATTCGAGGACCTTC. Translation gives CSVDESDSRTF.

This clone was detected a few times. V and J are TRBV6-1 and TRBJ1-5; D is unclear. CDR1 and CDR2 from the germline V gene are MNHNS and SASEGT. The CDR3 runs 12 residues. The V and J ends lost 8 bases and 2 bases respectively, with 7 bases between them. CDR3 sequence (DNA): TGTGCCAGCTTCAACGGCAATCAGCCCCAGCATTTT. Translation gives CASFNGNQPQHF.

In this sample, this clone turned up a few times. The rearrangement joins TRBV2 to TRBJ1-6; D gene uncertain. Germline loops: CDR1 SNHLY, CDR2 FYNNEI. The V gene lost 2 bases and the J gene lost 13 bases, with 12 bases spanning the gap. This CDR3 spans 13 amino acids. The CDR3: CASSELWDNPLHF. In DNA, the CDR3 is TGTGCCAGCAGTGAATTGTGGGATAATCCCCTCCACTTT.

The CDR3 DNA follows: TGTGCCAGCACCCCCCAGGGCGGAGGGGGGGGCTACACCTTC. Translated, it gives CASTPQGGGGGYTF. The genes are TRBV6-5 and TRBJ1-2; the D gene is possibly TRBD1 (6 bases). The CDR3 is 14 amino acids. V was pared by 7 bases and J by 8 bases, with 20 bases between. Per the germline V gene, CDR1 is MNHEY and CDR2 is SVGAGI.

This clone was seen once. This chain joins TRBV7-9 and TRBJ2-5; D unclear. From germline, CDR1 is SEHNR and CDR2 FQNEAQ (reference sequence). The CDR3 has 15 amino acids. Trimming stripped 2 bases from V and 1 base from J, with 11 bases between. The CDR3 coding sequence is TGTGCCAGCAGCTTATTACTTGTTTCCCAAGAGACCCAGTACTTC. Protein sequence: CASSLLLVSQETQYF.

The chain combines TRBV5-6 with TRBJ2-3, with D possibly matching TRBD2 (5 bases). Germline V gene data show CDR1 as SGHDT and CDR2 as YYEEEE. V lost 3 bases to trimming and J lost 0 bases, with 5 bases between them. This CDR3 has 13 residues. In DNA, the CDR3 is TGTGCCAGCAGCTGGACTAGCACAGATACGCAGTATTTT. Its translation is CASSWTSTDTQYF.

The genes are TRBV2 and TRBJ2-1; possible D gene TRBD1, 5 bases. The germline gives CDR1 SNHLY, CDR2 FYNNEI. The CDR3 runs to 11 residues. Trimming took off 7 bases at V and 7 bases at J, with 8 bases between the two ends. The CDR3 coding sequence is TGTGCCAGCACCTCAGGGAATGAGCAGTTCTTC. Its translation is CASTSGNEQFF.

The chain has TRBV7-9 and TRBJ2-2; a weak D match, TRBD2 (6 bases). CDR1 and CDR2 from the germline V gene are SEHNR and FQNEAQ (reference sequence). This CDR3 comprises 16 residues. Trimming removed 2 bases at V and 5 bases at J, with 15 bases between. The CDR3 reads CASSLNSGVLTGELFF. The CDR3 coding sequence is TGTGCCAGCAGCTTAAACTCGGGAGTTCTAACCGGGGAGCTGTTTTTT.

The chain carries TRBV4-2 and TRBJ1-4; tentative D call: TRBD1 (5 bases). This CDR3 spans 16 amino acids. Trimming stripped 3 bases from V and 8 bases from J, with 19 bases between. Germline V gene data show CDR1 as LGHNA and CDR2 as YNFKEQ. The CDR3 sequence is CASSQEATVSYEKLFF. The CDR3 nucleotides are TGTGCCAGCAGCCAGGAGGCGACAGTTTCATACGAAAAACTGTTTTTT.

This rearrangement joins TRBV28 to TRBJ1-5, with D possibly matching TRBD1 (5 bases). V was shortened by 5 bases and J by 3 bases, with 8 bases between the two germline ends. CDR1 is MDHEN and CDR2 is SYDVKM in the germline V gene. The CDR3 covers 13 residues. CDR3 in amino acids: CASSGQYNQPQHF. DNA for the CDR3: TGTGCCAGCAGTGGACAATACAATCAGCCCCAGCATTTT.

The chain employs TRBV7-6 and TRBJ2-1; the D is unclear. The CDR3 length is 11 residues. Trimming removed 2 bases from V and 11 bases from J, with 7 bases in between. Per germline, CDR1 SGHVS and CDR2 FNYEAQ. CDR3 residues: CASSLSAKQFF. The CDR3 region has the DNA TGTGCCAGCAGCTTATCGGCCAAGCAGTTCTTC.

The chain is built from TRBV27 and TRBJ2-1; 7 bases are a match to TRBD2. Germline V gene data show CDR1 as MNHEY and CDR2 as SMNVEV (reference sequence). The CDR3 runs to 13 residues. With 6 bases clipped from V and 5 bases from J, the junction kept 4 bases outside the gene matches. This CDR3 reads CASSRGGNNEQFF. The CDR3 nucleotides are TGTGCCAGCAGCCGCGGGGGTAACAATGAGCAGTTCTTC.

This chain uses TRBV7-9 with TRBJ2-5; no reliable D call. The V gene's germline CDR1 is SEHNR and CDR2 FQNEAQ (reference sequence). Between the trimmed V and J ends, which lost 1 base and 11 bases, there was a span of 11 bases. The length of the CDR3 is 12 residues. The CDR3 nucleotides read TGTGCCAGCAGCTTAGGTCCGTTTGAGCAGTACTTC. It encodes CASSLGPFEQYF.

V is TRBV13 and J is TRBJ2-4; tentatively, D is TRBD1 or TRBD2 (5 bases each). The germline V gene has CDR1 PRHDT and CDR2 FYEKMQ (reference sequence). This CDR3 contains 16 residues. Trimming left V 0 bases short and J 7 bases short, with 16 bases between. CDR3 region: CASSLGQGPKQNIQYF. Written as DNA, the CDR3 is TGTGCCAGCAGCTTAGGGCAGGGACCTAAGCAGAACATTCAGTACTTC.

The chain combines TRBV4-3 with TRBJ1-2; D perhaps matches TRBD1 (6 bases). The germline V and J ends were trimmed by 3 bases and 7 bases, with 27 bases remaining between them. The CDR3 totals 18 residues. Germline V gives CDR1 LGHNA, CDR2 YSLEER. The CDR3 protein is CASSHLSGGLAGVRGYTF. Written as DNA, the CDR3 is TGCGCCAGCAGCCACCTCTCGGGGGGTCTGGCAGGGGTACGTGGCTACACCTTC.

V usage is TRBV4-2 and J usage is TRBJ2-1, with TRBD2 matching over 8 bases. Germline assignment: CDR1 LGHNA and CDR2 YNFKEQ. V dropped 0 bases and J dropped 3; count of bases not matched to a gene: 7. This CDR3 is built from 17 residues. The CDR3, as DNA: TGTGCCAGCAGCCAAGATAGTAGTCTAGCGGGCTACAATGAGCAGTTCTTC. Its translation is CASSQDSSLAGYNEQFF.

As DNA, the CDR3 is TGCGCCAGCAGCCAGGCTGACGGGGGACCCTACGAGCAGTACTTC. It specifies CASSQADGGPYEQYF. V gene TRBV4-3 combines with J gene TRBJ2-7; a weak D match, TRBD2 (6 bases). The V end lost 3 bases, the J end lost 2 bases, and 14 bases lay between the germline ends. Germline CDR1 is LGHNA and CDR2 is YSLEER. The CDR3 totals 15 residues.

The chain combines TRBV18 with TRBJ1-2; 8 bases align to TRBD1. Unmatched junction bases numbered 10, after V lost 0 bases and J lost 1 base. From germline, CDR1 is KGHSH and CDR2 LQKENI. The CDR3 covers 18 residues. As DNA, the CDR3 is TGTGCCAGCTCACCACCGGACAGGGAATACCTATATAACTATGGCTACACCTTC. Translation: CASSPPDREYLYNYGYTF.

The chain links TRBV27 to TRBJ2-7; no definite D call. V was pared by 4 bases and J by 0 bases, with 7 bases between. This CDR3 is built from 13 residues. CDR1 MNHEY and CDR2 SMNVEV come from the germline V gene (reference sequence). In nucleotides, the CDR3 is TGTGCCAGCAGTTGGAGAGACTCCTACGAGCAGTACTTC. As protein: CASSWRDSYEQYF.

The chain employs TRBV28 and TRBJ2-7, with 12 bases that match TRBD2. The germline CDR1 and CDR2 sequences are MDHEN and SYDVKM. This CDR3 has 18 amino acids. Trimming cost V 5 bases and J 2 bases; bases outside gene matches: 13. The CDR3, as DNA: TGTGCCAGCAGTGCGACTAGCGGGGGCCCCAGTCTACCCTACGAGCAGTACTTC. As protein: CASSATSGGPSLPYEQYF.

This chain connects TRBV7-6 to TRBJ2-3; 9 bases are shared with TRBD2. Germline CDR1 reads SGHVS; CDR2 reads FNYEAQ. V lost 5 bases and J lost 4; bases outside the gene matches: 4. The CDR3 is made up of 14 amino acids. The CDR3 region has the DNA TGTGCCAGCAGCGGGACTAGCCCCGCAGATACGCAGTATTTT. Its translation: CASSGTSPADTQYF.

This chain links TRBV19 with TRBJ2-7, with TRBD1 matching 8 bases. Trimming took 5 bases from V and 4 from J; bases not matched to a gene: 7. Per the germline V gene, CDR1 is LNHDA and CDR2 is SQIVND (reference sequence). The CDR3 loop spans 14 amino acids. CDR3: CASSPGTGLYEQYF. CDR3 coding DNA: TGTGCCAGTAGTCCCGGGACAGGCCTTTACGAGCAGTACTTC. The variable domain in full, completed from reference TRBV19 and TRBJ2-7, reads DGGITQSPKYLFRKEGQNVTLSCEQNLNHDAMYWYRQDPGQGLRLIYYSQIVNDFQKGDIAEGYSVSREKKESFPLTVTSAQKNPTAFYLCASSPGTGLYEQYFGPGTRLTVT.

The CDR3 here is CASTKQGGNEQFF. The CDR3 DNA follows: TGTGCCAGCACAAAACAGGGGGGCAATGAGCAGTTCTTC. This sequence joins TRBV6-5 and TRBJ2-1, with 8 bases matching TRBD1. Trimming took 7 bases from V and 6 from J; bases not matched to a gene: 5. CDR3 length: 13 residues. In germline, CDR1 is MNHEY, CDR2 SVGAGI.

This chain links TRBV25-1 with TRBJ1-5; D remains ambiguous. The CDR3 sequence is 13 residues long. V was shortened by 4 bases and J by 6 bases, with 10 bases between the two germline ends. The germline V gene has CDR1 MGHDK and CDR2 SYGVNS. CDR3 in DNA: TGTGCCAGCAGTGTAGGAAGATCTCAGCCCCAGCATTTT. Its translation: CASSVGRSQPQHF. The complete variable domain, with remaining parts taken from reference TRBV25-1 and TRBJ1-5, reads EADIYQTPRYLVIGTGKKITLECSQTMGHDKMYWYQQDPGMELHLIHYSYGVNSTEKGDLSSESTVSRIRTEHFPLTLESARPSHTSQYLCASSVGRSQPQHFGDGTRLSIL.

The rearrangement uses TRBV6-5 and TRBJ1-1; a possible D gene is TRBD1 (5 bases). The CDR3 runs to 14 residues. Trimming stripped 2 bases from V and 7 bases from J, with 14 bases between. Germline V gene lookup returns CDR1 MNHEY and CDR2 SVGAGI. CDR3 DNA: TGTGCCAGCAGTTACGACGGGGCCCCCGATGAAGCTTTCTTT. It specifies CASSYDGAPDEAFF.

This sequence joins TRBV13 and TRBJ2-7; no firm D call. Trimming stripped 5 bases from V and 5 bases from J, with 7 bases between. The V gene's germline CDR1 is PRHDT and CDR2 FYEKMQ (reference sequence). This CDR3 is built from 11 residues. The DNA for the CDR3 is TGTGCCAGCAGCCAAGCCCACGAGCAGTACTTC. Protein product: CASSQAHEQYF.

In this sample, this clone turned up many times. The chain recombines TRBV11-2 with TRBJ2-3; D is perhaps TRBD1 or TRBD2 (5 bases each). The V gene's germline CDR1 is SGHAT and CDR2 FQNNGV. The CDR3 is 15 amino acids. V was shortened by 8 bases and J by 2 bases, with 17 bases between the two germline ends. The CDR3: CASATPRGVTDTQYF. The CDR3 DNA sequence: TGTGCCAGCGCCACCCCGAGGGGAGTCACAGATACGCAGTATTTT.

V gene TRBV6-6 combines with J gene TRBJ2-3, with D possibly matching TRBD1 (5 bases). The CDR3 is 12 residues long. Germline-derived CDR1 and CDR2 are MNHNY and SVGAGI (reference sequence). V lost 3 bases to trimming and J lost 9 bases, with 10 bases between them. The CDR3 is CASSYGASTQYF. The DNA of the CDR3 is TGTGCCAGCAGTTATGGGGCGTCCACGCAGTATTTT.

CDR3 nucleotide sequence: TGTGCCACCAGCAGAGGGGGAAGACCCTCCTACAATGAGCAGTTCTTC. This encodes CATSRGGRPSYNEQFF. The rearrangement uses TRBV15 and TRBJ2-1; no clear D. Trimming pared 1 base from V and 0 bases from J, leaving 10 bases between. Germline V gene data show CDR1 as LNHNV and CDR2 as YYDKDF (reference sequence). This CDR3 has 16 amino acids.

The chain uses TRBV9 and TRBJ1-1; maybe TRBD1 (5 bases). The germline CDR1 and CDR2 sequences are SGDLS and YYNGEE. CDR3 size: 13 residues. The germline V and J ends were trimmed by 5 bases and 1 base, with 9 bases remaining between them. CDR3 residues: CASSGGSNTEAFF. The CDR3 coding sequence is TGTGCCAGCAGTGGGGGTTCGAACACTGAAGCTTTCTTT.

The chain combines TRBV6-6 with TRBJ2-3; 9 bases are shared with TRBD2. The V segment lost 5 bases and the J segment 0 bases; nucleotides outside the gene matches: 3. Germline values: CDR1 MNHNY, CDR2 SVGAGI (reference sequence). This CDR3 is built from 15 residues. The CDR3 DNA follows: TGTGCCAGCAGTCGACTAGCGGCAAGCACAGATACGCAGTATTTT. This encodes CASSRLAASTDTQYF.

As for this clone: Other nucleotide sequences in the sample specify the same CDR3. The chain links TRBV7-9 to TRBJ2-1; TRBD2 might be the D (6 bases). Germline V lookup: CDR1 SEHNR, CDR2 FQNEAQ (reference sequence). This CDR3 comprises 14 residues. Trimming pared 1 base from V and 4 bases from J, leaving 8 bases between. In DNA form, the CDR3 reads TGTGCCAGCAGCTTAGGTCTAGCGTACAATGAGCAGTTCTTC. This encodes CASSLGLAYNEQFF.